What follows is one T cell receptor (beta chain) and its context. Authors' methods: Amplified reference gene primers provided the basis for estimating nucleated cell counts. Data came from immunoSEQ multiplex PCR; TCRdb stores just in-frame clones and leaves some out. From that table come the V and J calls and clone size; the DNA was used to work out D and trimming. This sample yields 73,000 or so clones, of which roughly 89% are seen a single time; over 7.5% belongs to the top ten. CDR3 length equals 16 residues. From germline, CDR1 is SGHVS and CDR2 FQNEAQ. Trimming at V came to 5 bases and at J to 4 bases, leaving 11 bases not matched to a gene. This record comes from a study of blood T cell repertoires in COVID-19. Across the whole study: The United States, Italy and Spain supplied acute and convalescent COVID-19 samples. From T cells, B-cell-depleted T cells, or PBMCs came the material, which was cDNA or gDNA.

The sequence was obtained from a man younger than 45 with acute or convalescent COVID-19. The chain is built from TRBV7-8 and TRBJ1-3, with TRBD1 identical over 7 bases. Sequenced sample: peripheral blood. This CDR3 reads CASSQLPGGRGNTIYF. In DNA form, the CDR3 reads TGTGCCAGCAGCCAACTTCCAGGGGGTAGGGGAAACACCATATATTTT.